Listed here are 14 T cell receptor beta chains from one sample, sequenced in a study of CXCR3-negative and CXCR3-positive naive CD8 T cells. No antigen has been assigned to these receptors. Whole-study findings and limits: Against CXCR3-negative naive cells, CXCR3-positive naive cells showed more hydrophobic TRB CDR3s.

UMI labels and 5' RACE were used to prepare the TRB cDNA libraries. Each CDR3 protein gets one entry in TCRdb, which reprocessed the 5' RACE reads and gives no DNA. The sample includes about 92,000 distinct CDR3 sequences. The sequenced sample consisted of naive CXCR3+ CD8+ T cells from blood. Subset meaning: CD45RO-CCR7+CD27+CD95- naive CD8+ T cells expressing CXCR3 (TNR3+). The receptors were gathered from a human donor in good health. Some clones in this sample may be carry-over from other donors' samples.

This rearrangement joins TRBV5-1 to TRBJ2-7. The CDR3 totals 12 residues. Germline lookup yields CDR1 SGHRS and CDR2 YFSETQ. CDR3 sequence reads: CASSLVAAEQYF.

The chain is built from TRBV13 and TRBJ2-6. Looked up from germline, CDR1 is PRHDT and CDR2 is FYEKMQ (reference sequence). The length of the CDR3 is 15 residues. The CDR3 loop reads CASSSLASGANVLTF.

This chain links TRBV14 with TRBJ1-2. Germline V gene sequence: CDR1 SGHDN, CDR2 FVKESK. This CDR3 comprises 13 residues. The CDR3 loop is CASSQGFLEGYTF.

The V gene is TRBV4-3, the J gene TRBJ2-1; TCRdb picks TRBD1, but there is no DNA to check that call. The V gene's germline CDR1 is LGHNA and CDR2 YSLEER. CDR3 length: 13 residues. CDR3 residues: CASSPGRGMEQFF.

The genes are TRBV13 and TRBJ1-3. CDR3 length equals 12 residues. From germline, CDR1 is PRHDT and CDR2 FYEKMQ (reference sequence). The CDR3 loop reads CASSSQGNTIYF.

V is TRBV5-1 and J is TRBJ1-2; TCRdb calls TRBD1, which cannot be checked without DNA. CDR1 is SGHRS, CDR2 YFSETQ, per germline. The CDR3 contains 15 residues. The chain's CDR3 is CASSDPGQGVPGYTF.

This chain joins TRBV4-1 and TRBJ1-4. The CDR3 is 15 amino acids. Germline loops: CDR1 MGHRA, CDR2 YSYEKL. The CDR3 loop is CASSQGRSTNEKLFF.

This chain uses TRBV28 with TRBJ2-7. The length of the CDR3 is 14 residues. Germline-derived CDR1 and CDR2 are MDHEN and SYDVKM. CDR3 amino acids: CASSSWVGAYEQYF.

The chain employs TRBV29-1 and TRBJ1-1. The CDR3 sequence is 13 residues long. Germline CDR1 reads SQVTM; CDR2 reads ANQGSEA. The CDR3 is CSVIGLEAPEAFF.

The chain links TRBV19 to TRBJ2-3; as DNA is missing, the TRBD2 call by TCRdb cannot be tested. The CDR3 runs 15 residues. Germline-derived CDR1 and CDR2 are LNHDA and SQIVND (reference sequence). This CDR3 is CASSMLAGHTDTQYF.

The rearrangement links TRBV2 to TRBJ1-1; TCRdb outputs TRBD1, but without DNA this stays unchecked. The CDR3 extends over 14 amino acids. Germline values: CDR1 SNHLY, CDR2 FYNNEI. The CDR3 region is CASSETGWNTEAFF.

The CDR3 here is CASSLGLDRELEQYF. V and J are TRBV7-8 and TRBJ2-7; the TCRdb D gene call, TRBD1, has no DNA to confirm it. The germline V gene has CDR1 SGHVS and CDR2 FQNEAQ. The CDR3 runs 15 residues.

The chain employs TRBV12-3 or TRBV12-4 and TRBJ2-1. The CDR3 length is 14 residues. CDR3 amino acids: CASSLSAAVNEQFF.

The chain combines TRBV28 with TRBJ2-5. Germline V gene data show CDR1 as MDHEN and CDR2 as SYDVKM. The CDR3 extends over 16 amino acids. CDR3 residues: CASSPTLDRFEETQYF.